Reported below is one T cell receptor (beta chain). Germline V lookup: CDR1 SGHTA, CDR2 FQGNSA. The V gene lost 4 bases and the J gene lost 5 bases, with 17 bases spanning the gap. The CDR3 runs 15 residues. Original methodology: The authors estimated nucleated cell counts from reference gene primer amplification. The protocol was immunoSEQ multiplex PCR, while the TCRdb copy is restricted to in-frame clones and leaves out a portion. The D gene and trimming were derived from the DNA, and the V and J assignments and clone size from that table. Of hundreds of thousands of clones listed, more than 70% are singletons. The source of the sample is a study of blood T cell repertoires in COVID-19. Study overall: The study drew acute and convalescent COVID-19 samples from the United States, Italy and Spain. The cDNA or gDNA used as material had been derived from T cells, B-cell-depleted T cells, or PBMCs.

In Seattle, patients joined the study during active infection and were tracked longitudinally. The chain combines TRBV7-2 with TRBJ1-1, with D possibly matching TRBD1 (5 bases). The clonotype comes from a woman in her seventies with COVID-19, enrolled during active disease. The sequenced material came from peripheral blood. CDR3 bases: TGTGCCAGCAGCTCCCGGGGGGTAGGAGGTACTGAAGCTTTCTTT. Its translation is CASSSRGVGGTEAFF.